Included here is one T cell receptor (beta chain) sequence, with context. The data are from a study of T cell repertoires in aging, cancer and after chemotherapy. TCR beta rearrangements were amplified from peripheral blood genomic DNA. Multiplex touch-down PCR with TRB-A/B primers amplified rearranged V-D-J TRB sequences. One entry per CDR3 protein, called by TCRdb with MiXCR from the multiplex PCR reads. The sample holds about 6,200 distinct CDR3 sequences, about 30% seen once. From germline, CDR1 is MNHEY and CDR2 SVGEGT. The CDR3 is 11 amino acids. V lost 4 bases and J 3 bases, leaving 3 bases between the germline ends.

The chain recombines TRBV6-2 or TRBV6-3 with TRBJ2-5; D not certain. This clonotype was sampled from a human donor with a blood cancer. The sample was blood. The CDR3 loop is CASSFKETQYF. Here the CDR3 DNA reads TGTGCCAGCAGTTTTAAAGAGACCCAGTACTTC.